The clone carrying this TCR beta chain has just a few counts. Its matching antigen is unknown. The CDR3 extends over 16 amino acids. Germline values: CDR1 SGHDT, CDR2 YYEEEE. V gave up 4 bases and J gave up 2 bases; unmatched junction bases: 6. Primers for the PCR totalled 60 Vbeta and 13 Jbeta. Authors' analysis steps: There were about 80 million unique TCR beta chains by a later count, and approximately 12 million of them were shared. Profiling relied on immunoSEQ multiplex PCR, and the TCRdb table lists in-frame clones only, not all of them. The V and J calls and clone size were taken over from that table, and D and trimming were inferred from the DNA. Of roughly 220,000 clones listed, 75% are singletons. The record originates from a study of cytomegalovirus exposure and HLA in healthy donors. Study-wide results and limits: By a later analysis, the bulk of CMV-associated TCR beta chains appeared HLA-restricted.

Nominally healthy donors provided the samples, though records likely missed some immune exposures. The clonotype originates from a woman in her 30s in good health and CMV-seronegative. The V gene is TRBV5-6, the J gene TRBJ1-6, with 7 bases that match TRBD1. The material sequenced was PBMCs. Here the CDR3 DNA reads TGTGCCAGCAGCCCAGGGGGTTTCGCCTATAATTCACCCCTCCACTTT. Protein sequence: CASSPGGFAYNSPLHF.